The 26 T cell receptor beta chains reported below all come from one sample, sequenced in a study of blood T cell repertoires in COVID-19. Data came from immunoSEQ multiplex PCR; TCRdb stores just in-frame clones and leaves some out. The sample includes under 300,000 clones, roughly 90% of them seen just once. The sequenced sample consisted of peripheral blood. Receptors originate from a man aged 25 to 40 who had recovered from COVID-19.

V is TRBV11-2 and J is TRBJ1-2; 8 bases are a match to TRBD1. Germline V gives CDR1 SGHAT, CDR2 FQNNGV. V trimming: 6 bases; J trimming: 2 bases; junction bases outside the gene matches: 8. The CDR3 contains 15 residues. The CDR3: CASRPRQGANYGYTF. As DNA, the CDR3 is TGTGCCAGCAGGCCACGTCAGGGGGCCAACTATGGCTACACCTTC.

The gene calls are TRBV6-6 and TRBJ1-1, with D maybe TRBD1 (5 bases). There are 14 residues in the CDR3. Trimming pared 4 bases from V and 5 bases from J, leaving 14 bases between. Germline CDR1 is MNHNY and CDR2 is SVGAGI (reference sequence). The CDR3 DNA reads TGTGCCAGCAGTTCCCAAGACCGGGGGACTGAAGCTTTCTTT. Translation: CASSSQDRGTEAFF.

The CDR3 DNA sequence: TGTGCCAGCACCACCCGACTAGCGGTCGGTTACGAGCAGTACTTC. Translation: CASTTRLAVGYEQYF. The rearrangement uses TRBV6-5 and TRBJ2-7; 9 bases fit TRBD2. Germline-derived CDR1 and CDR2 are MNHEY and SVGAGI. The CDR3 contains 15 residues. V was pared by 7 bases and J by 4 bases, with 11 bases of the junction left unmatched.

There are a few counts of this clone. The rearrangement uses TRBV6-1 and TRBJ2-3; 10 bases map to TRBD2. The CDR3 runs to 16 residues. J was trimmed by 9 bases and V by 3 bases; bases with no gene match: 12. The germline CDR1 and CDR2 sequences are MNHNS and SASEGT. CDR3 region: CASSEVASGGVDTQYF. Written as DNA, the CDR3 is TGTGCCAGCAGTGAGGTGGCTAGCGGGGGAGTTGACACGCAGTATTTT.

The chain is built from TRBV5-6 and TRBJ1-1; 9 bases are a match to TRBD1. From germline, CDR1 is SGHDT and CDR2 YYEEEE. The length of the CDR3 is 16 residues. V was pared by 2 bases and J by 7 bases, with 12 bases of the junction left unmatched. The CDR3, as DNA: TGTGCCAGCAGCTTCAACCTCGGGACAGGGTTGGTTGAAGCTTTCTTT. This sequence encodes CASSFNLGTGLVEAFF. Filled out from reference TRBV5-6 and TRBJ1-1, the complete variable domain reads DAGVTQSPTHLIKTRGQQVTLRCSPKSGHDTVSWYQQALGQGPQFIFQYYEEEERQRGNFPDRFSGHQFPNYSSELNVNALLLGDSALYLCASSFNLGTGLVEAFFGQGTRLTVV.

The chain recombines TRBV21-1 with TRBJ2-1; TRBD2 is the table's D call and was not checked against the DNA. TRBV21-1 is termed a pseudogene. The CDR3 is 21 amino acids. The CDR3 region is CASSKESASGGSRSSYNEQFF. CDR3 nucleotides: TGTGCCAGCAGCAAAGAGTCAGCTAGCGGGGGGTCCAGGAGCTCCTACAATGAGCAGTTCTTC.

CDR3 nucleotides: TGTGCCAGTAGTATTCTGAGGGAGGGGGCTGAAGCTTTCTTT. The encoded protein is CASSILREGAEAFF. V gene TRBV19 combines with J gene TRBJ1-1; maybe TRBD1 (6 bases). Germline V lookup: CDR1 LNHDA, CDR2 SQIVND (reference sequence). The CDR3 is made up of 14 amino acids. V was shortened by 3 bases and J by 6 bases, with 14 bases between the two germline ends.

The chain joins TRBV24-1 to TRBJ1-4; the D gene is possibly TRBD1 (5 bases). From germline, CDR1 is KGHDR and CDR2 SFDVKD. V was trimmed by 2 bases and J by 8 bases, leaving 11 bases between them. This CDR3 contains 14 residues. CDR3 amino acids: CATSDSGMGEKLFF. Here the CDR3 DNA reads TGTGCCACCAGTGATTCAGGGATGGGGGAAAAACTGTTTTTT.

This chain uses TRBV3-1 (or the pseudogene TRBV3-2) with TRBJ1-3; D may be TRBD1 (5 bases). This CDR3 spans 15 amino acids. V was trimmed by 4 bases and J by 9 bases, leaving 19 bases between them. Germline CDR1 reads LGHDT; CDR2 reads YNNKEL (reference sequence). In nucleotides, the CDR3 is TGTGCCAGCAGCCGTCCAGGGTCCCCACCGAGCACCATATATTTT. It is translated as CASSRPGSPPSTIYF.

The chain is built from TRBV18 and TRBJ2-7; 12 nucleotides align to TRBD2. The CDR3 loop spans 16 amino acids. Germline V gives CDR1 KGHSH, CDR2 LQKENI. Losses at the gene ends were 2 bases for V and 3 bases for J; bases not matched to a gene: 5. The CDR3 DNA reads TGTGCCAGCTCACCAACCCTAGCGGGGGGGCACTACGAGCAGTACTTC. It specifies CASSPTLAGGHYEQYF. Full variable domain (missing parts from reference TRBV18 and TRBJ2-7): NAGVMQNPRHLVRRRGQEARLRCSPMKGHSHVYWYRQLPEEGLKFMVYLQKENIIDESGMPKERFSAEFPKEGPSILRIQQVVRGDSAAYFCASSPTLAGGHYEQYFGPGTRLTVT.

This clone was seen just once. The CDR3 DNA reads as TGTGCCAGCTCACCGCTCGTGGGTGGGCCCACAGATACGCAGTATTTT. As protein: CASSPLVGGPTDTQYF. The chain couples TRBV18 to TRBJ2-3; D is unclear. V lost 3 bases to trimming and J lost 2 bases, with 15 bases between them. Germline values: CDR1 KGHSH, CDR2 LQKENI. The CDR3 is 16 residues long.

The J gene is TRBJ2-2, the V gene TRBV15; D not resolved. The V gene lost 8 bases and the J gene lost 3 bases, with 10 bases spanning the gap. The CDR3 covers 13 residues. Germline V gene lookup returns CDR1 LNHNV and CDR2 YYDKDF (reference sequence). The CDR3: CATAYLDTGELFF. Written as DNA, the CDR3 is TGTGCCACCGCGTATCTTGACACCGGGGAGCTGTTTTTT.

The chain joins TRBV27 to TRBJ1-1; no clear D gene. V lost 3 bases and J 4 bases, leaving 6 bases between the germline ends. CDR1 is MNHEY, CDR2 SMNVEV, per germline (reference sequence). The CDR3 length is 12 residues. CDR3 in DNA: TGTGCCAGCAGTTTGGGGAGCACTGAAGCTTTCTTT. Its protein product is CASSLGSTEAFF.

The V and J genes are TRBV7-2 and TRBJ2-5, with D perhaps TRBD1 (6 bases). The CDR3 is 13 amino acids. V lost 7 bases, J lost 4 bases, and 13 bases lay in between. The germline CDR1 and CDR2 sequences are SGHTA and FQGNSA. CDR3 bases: TGTGCCAGCACCAAGCAGGGGAGAGAGACCCAGTACTTC. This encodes CASTKQGRETQYF.

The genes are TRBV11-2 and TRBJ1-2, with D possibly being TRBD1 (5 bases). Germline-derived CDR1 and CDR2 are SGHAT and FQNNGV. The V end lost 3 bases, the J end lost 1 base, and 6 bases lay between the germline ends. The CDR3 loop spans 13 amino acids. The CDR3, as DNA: TGTGCCAGCAGCTTCGACAGTAACTATGGCTACACCTTC. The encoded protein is CASSFDSNYGYTF.

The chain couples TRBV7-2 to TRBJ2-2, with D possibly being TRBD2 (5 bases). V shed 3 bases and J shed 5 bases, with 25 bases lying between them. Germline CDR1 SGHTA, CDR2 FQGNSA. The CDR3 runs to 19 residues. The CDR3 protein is CASSFSGLQTSWPTGELFF. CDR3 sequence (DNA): TGTGCCAGCAGCTTTAGTGGACTTCAGACCAGTTGGCCAACCGGGGAGCTGTTTTTT.

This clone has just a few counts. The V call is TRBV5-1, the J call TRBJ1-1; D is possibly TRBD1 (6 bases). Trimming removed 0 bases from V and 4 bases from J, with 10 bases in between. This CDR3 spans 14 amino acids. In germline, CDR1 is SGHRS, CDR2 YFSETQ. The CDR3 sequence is CASSLGQARTEAFF. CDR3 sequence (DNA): TGCGCCAGCAGCTTGGGACAGGCCCGCACTGAAGCTTTCTTT.

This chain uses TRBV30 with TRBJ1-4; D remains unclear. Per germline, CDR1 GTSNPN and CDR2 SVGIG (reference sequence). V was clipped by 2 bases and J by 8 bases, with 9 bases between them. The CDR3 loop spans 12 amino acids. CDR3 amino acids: CAWSNHREKLFF. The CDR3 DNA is TGTGCCTGGAGTAACCACAGAGAAAAACTGTTTTTT.

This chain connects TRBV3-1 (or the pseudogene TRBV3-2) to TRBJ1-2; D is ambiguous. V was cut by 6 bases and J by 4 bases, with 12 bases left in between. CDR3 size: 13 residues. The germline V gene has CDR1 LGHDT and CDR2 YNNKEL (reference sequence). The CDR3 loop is CASSRRGPYGYTF. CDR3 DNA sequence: TGTGCCAGCAGTCGACGGGGTCCCTATGGCTACACCTTC.

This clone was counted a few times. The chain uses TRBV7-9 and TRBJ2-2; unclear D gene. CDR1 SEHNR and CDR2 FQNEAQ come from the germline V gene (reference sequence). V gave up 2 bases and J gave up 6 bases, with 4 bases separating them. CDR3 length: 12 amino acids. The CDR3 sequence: CASSLLAGELFF. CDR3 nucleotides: TGTGCCAGCAGCTTACTTGCCGGGGAGCTGTTTTTT.

DNA for the CDR3: TGCGCCAGCAGCGTGGGTACTTCGAACAATGAGCAGTTCTTC. It encodes CASSVGTSNNEQFF. The chain combines TRBV5-1 with TRBJ2-1; no firm D call. CDR3 length: 14 residues. CDR1 is SGHRS, CDR2 YFSETQ, per germline. Trimming shortened V by 4 bases and J by 5 bases, and 13 bases separated the two germline ends.

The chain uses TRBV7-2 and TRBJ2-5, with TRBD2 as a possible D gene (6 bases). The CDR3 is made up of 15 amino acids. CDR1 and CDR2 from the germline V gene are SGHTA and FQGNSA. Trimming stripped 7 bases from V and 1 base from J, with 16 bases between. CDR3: CASTPRGGAQETQYF. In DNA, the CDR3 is TGTGCCAGCACCCCACGGGGCGGGGCCCAAGAGACCCAGTACTTC.

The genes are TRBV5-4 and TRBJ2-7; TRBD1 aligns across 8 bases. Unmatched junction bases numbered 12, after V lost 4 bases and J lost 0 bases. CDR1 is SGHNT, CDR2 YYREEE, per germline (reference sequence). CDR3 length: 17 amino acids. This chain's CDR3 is CASSPGQGIISSYEQYF. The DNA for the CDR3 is TGTGCCAGCAGCCCTGGACAGGGAATCATTAGCTCCTACGAGCAGTACTTC.

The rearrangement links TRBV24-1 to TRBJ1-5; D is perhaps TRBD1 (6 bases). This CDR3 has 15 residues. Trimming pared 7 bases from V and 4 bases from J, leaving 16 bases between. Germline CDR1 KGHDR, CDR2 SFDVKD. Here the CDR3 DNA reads TGTGCCACCAGGGGAAGGGGGGGGCGGAATCAGCCCCAGCATTTT. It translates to CATRGRGGRNQPQHF.

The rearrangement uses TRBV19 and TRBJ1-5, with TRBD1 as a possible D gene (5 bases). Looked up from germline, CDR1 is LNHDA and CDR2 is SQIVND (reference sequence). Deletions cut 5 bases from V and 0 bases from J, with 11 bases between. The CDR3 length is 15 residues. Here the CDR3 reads CASSVFGGSNQPQHF. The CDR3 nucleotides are TGTGCCAGTAGTGTATTCGGGGGTAGCAATCAGCCCCAGCATTTT.

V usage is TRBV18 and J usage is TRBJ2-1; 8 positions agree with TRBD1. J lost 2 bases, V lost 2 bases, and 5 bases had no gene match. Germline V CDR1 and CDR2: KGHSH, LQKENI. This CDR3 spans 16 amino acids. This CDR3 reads CASSPAKDRAYNEQFF. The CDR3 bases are TGTGCCAGCTCACCAGCCAAGGACAGGGCCTACAATGAGCAGTTCTTC.